Sequencing of this TCR beta chain was carried out in a study of blood T cell repertoires in COVID-19 (dated by TCRdb to between 2020 and 2021). At the level of the whole study: Samples from collaborators originated in the United States, Italy and Spain and spanned both the acute and convalescent phases of COVID-19. The sample metadata nearly always contained a de-identified subject ID, COVID-19 status, age in years and sex. The dataset comprised deeply sampled blood TCRbeta repertoires from subjects exposed to, actively infected with, or recovered from COVID-19. The repertoires were released in a freely available public database meant as a resource for research on the immune response to SARS-CoV-2. The prospective study material was composed of cDNA or gDNA derived from T cells, B-cell-depleted T cells, or PBMCs. Samples were obtained from the ongoing ImmuneRACE study (first 160 participants) and from roughly 1,300 subjects provided by 6 global collaborators. HLA class I and class II types, where available, came from metadata supplied by the sample provider rather than from assay-based typing.

One collaborating source in Seattle enrolled patients while the patients were actively infected and followed the patients over time throughout the course of disease. Whole blood was collected in K2EDTA tubes by collaborating institutions according to the institutions' own protocols. For TCRbeta analysis, collaborators shipped samples as frozen whole blood, isolated PBMCs, or DNA extracted from either of those sample types. TCRbeta CDR3 regions were amplified from genomic DNA by means of the immunoSEQ Assay, a bias-controlled multiplex PCR. Turning to the authors' computational methods: The number of nucleated cells in each sample was estimated by amplification of reference gene primers within the assay. Sequence reads were collapsed and filtered to measure the absolute abundance of every unique TCRbeta CDR3 rearrangement. For each sample, productive Simpson clonality was calculated as the square root of Simpson's diversity index over productive rearrangements. The clones in this table, taken by TCRdb from immuneACCESS, are in-frame only. Not every clone is retained; where verified, under half of the shortfall comes from an unresolved V gene, and the cause of the rest is unknown. That table is the source of V, J and clone size, and D and trimming were worked out from the DNA. This sample lists under 450,000 clones; 75% to 90% were detected once. The leading ten clones occupy roughly 1.6% of the sample.

Overall study outcomes, separate from this receptor: How much clinical and demographic metadata was included differed by source and by participant, and the metadata was provided uncurated.

The CDR3, cysteine through phenylalanine, is 15 amino acids long. CDR3 DNA is the only sequence kept; it has 45 bases, read in frame from the first base. Via the germline V gene, CDR1 is MDHEN and CDR2 SYDVKM. V loses 6 bases at its end and J loses 5 bases; junction bases beyond the gene matches: 6. Turning to this clone: What this receptor recognizes is not known. Base quality data are lacking; no much larger clone is found one base away.

Sequencing used peripheral blood. The rearrangement combines TRBV28 with TRBJ2-2; TRBD1 lines up with 10 middle nucleotides. This receptor was taken from a woman aged 40 to 50 with COVID-19, enrolled during active disease. The DNA reads as follows: TGTGCCAGCAGACCCGACAGGGGGCTAACCGGGGAGCTGTTTTTT. It encodes CASRPDRGLTGELFF.